This T cell receptor (beta chain) was identified during a study of shared clonotypes between healthy human individuals (dated by TCRdb to about 2020). Regarding the research as a whole: A few men and two women, aged 18 to 49 years, made up the cohort. For each donor, CD4 naive and CD4 memory were each given three plates, CD8 naive was given two plates, and CD8 memory was given one plate. Blood TCR repertoires of a handful of healthy adults were deeply sequenced to estimate repertoire size and the extent of clonotype sharing between individuals. Different laboratories and diverse techniques were used to prepare libraries and sequence TCR repertoires, to increase sequencing depth and limit assay-specific biases. Per donor, leukapheresis produced somewhere between about 0.85 and 9.5 billion PBMCs.

For the CD8 naive samples, CD45RO-negative cells were positively selected for CCR7, yielding a CD45RA+CCR7+ population from which TemRA cells were excluded. Healthy HIV-negative adults with no recently reported acute infections or vaccinations were included as donors. Only Caucasian adults living in Nashville, Tennessee, USA were represented among the donors. Blood was obtained by leukapheresis, after which PBMCs were separated by Ficoll-Histopaque density gradient centrifugation and cryopreserved in liquid nitrogen vapor phase. Analytical flow cytometry was used to check the purity and quantity of each magnetically sorted T cell population. Genomic DNA was isolated from each sorted fraction and quantified by UV absorbance on a Nanodrop 2000c. A note on this clone: What antigen it recognizes has not been identified. Qualities for individual bases were not recorded, and no much larger clone is one base off.

Using the deep immunoSEQ assay, TCR CDR3 regions were amplified from genomic DNA by multiplex PCR. For each cell subset, the extracted genomic DNA was distributed evenly across all wells of several immunoSEQ 96-well plates, and each plate served as one replicate. For sorted subsets, each replicate PCR was loaded with about 0.2 ug genomic DNA, equivalent to 30,000 or so T cell genomes. Purified libraries were measured with a Qubit 3.0 fluorometer, size-checked on a Bioanalyzer 2100, and measured again with the KAPA Library Quantification kit. A separate single-read 150-cycle Illumina NextSeq 550 flow cell was used to sequence each immunoSEQ 96-well plate. The study's own analysis went as follows. Because the immunoSEQ output included only junctional sequences and no quality scores, the filtering could not be the same as the filtering used for full-length reads. To assign V/J genes and CDR3, sequences were annotated using PyIR, a Python wrapper for IgBLAST v1.9, with IMGT germline references. Any read was removed if the V/J assignment was weak (E-value above 1e-6), the CDR3 was missing, or the read contained stop codons, out-of-frame junctions, or ambiguous translated residues. V3J clonotypes were defined by identical inferred V gene, J gene, and CDR3 amino acid sequence. The percentage overlap between two repertoires was calculated by dividing the number of shared unique clonotypes by the size of the smaller repertoire. Richness of each repertoire was evaluated using RTK rarefaction, the Chao1 estimator, and Recon v2.1 estimates of unobserved clonotypes. Generation probabilities were computed with OLGA for all TCRbeta clonotypes obtained by the gDNA method from a few donors. In TCRdb, the immuneACCESS table is reduced to in-frame sequences with V and J assigned. These tables do not hold every clone; where another copy was compared, an unresolved V gene accounts for under half, and the others remain unexplained. V and J calls and clone size are those listed in that table; D and trimming were worked out from the DNA. In all, the sample holds hundreds of thousands of clones, and 85% to 95% of those were seen once. The ten largest clones represent around 24% of the sample.

V is reduced by 3 bases and J by 6 bases, leaving a spacing of 15 bases between them. From cysteine to phenylalanine, the CDR3 is 14 amino acids long. The entry retains the CDR3 DNA only, 42 bases that are in frame from base 1. CDR1 and CDR2, looked up from the germline V gene (reference sequence), are MNHEY and SMNVEV. What the work shows at the level of the full study, not this receptor alone: Rarefaction of sorted-subset datasets indicated incomplete sequencing despite the large sequencing depth. Clonotypes shared by all four sorted-subset donors showed higher generation probabilities than non-shared clonotypes. Across several donors, approximately 4.9% of naive CD4, around 3.5% of naive CD8, under 2.5% of memory CD4, and roughly 0.41% of memory CD8 clonotypes were shared. Only blood was sampled, and tissue TCR repertoires likely differ from those in blood. Based on pairwise subsampling, the degree of clonotype sharing among donors was expected to be affected by sequencing depth. Larger estimated clonotype richness was generally found for naive subsets than for memory subsets. Because the study included only a small number of donors, the genetic and exposure-history diversity represented was limited.

The sequenced sample consisted of naive CD8+ T cells sorted from blood. The cell subset or site label corresponds to: CD45RA+CCR7+. The rearranged segments are TRBV27 and TRBJ2-7; no D gene call is confident. The receptor was derived from a man aged 25 to 45 in good health. The sequenced DNA is TGTGCCAGCAGTTTCGCTACCAAGTTTTCCGAGCAGTACTTC. This codes for CASSFATKFSEQYF.